The sequence of this TCR beta chain was determined in a study of blood T cell repertoires in COVID-19. Study information: Researchers got acute and convalescent COVID-19 samples from the United States, Italy and Spain. From T cells, B-cell-depleted T cells, or PBMCs came the material, which was cDNA or gDNA.

CDR1 is LNHNV and CDR2 is YYDKDF in the germline V gene (reference sequence). The V gene end was trimmed by 0 bases and the J gene end by 1 base; junction bases not matched to a gene: 0. This CDR3 spans 16 amino acids. Only in-frame clones appear in the TCRdb table, and some are missing; sequencing was by immunoSEQ multiplex PCR. Altogether approximately 210,000 clones are present, about 88% being singletons, with the ten largest covering 1.9%. The material sequenced was peripheral blood. The sequence derives from a man aged 40-55 years with active or convalescent COVID-19. V and J are TRBV15 and TRBJ2-2; 9 bases match TRBD2. The CDR3 coding sequence is TGTGCCACCAGCAGAGAAGCGGGAGGGAACACCGGGGAGCTGTTTTTT. As protein: CATSREAGGNTGELFF. The whole variable domain, remainder taken from reference TRBV15 and TRBJ2-2, is DAMVIQNPRYQVTQFGKPVTLSCSQTLNHNVMYWYQQKSSQAPKLLFHYYDKDFNNEADTPDNFQSRRPNTSFCFLDIRSPGLGDTAMYLCATSREAGGNTGELFFGEGSRLTVL.